The 20 T cell receptor beta chains below were found in one sample sequenced in a study of blood T cell repertoires in COVID-19. TCRdb's copy holds only in-frame clones and misses some; the assay was immunoSEQ multiplex PCR. The profile shows roughly 120,000 clones, roughly 85% of them singletons. The sequenced material came from peripheral blood. The receptors stem from a human donor in a cohort sampled during active COVID-19.

This clone is a singleton in its sample. The V and J genes are TRBV7-9 and TRBJ1-6; D is uncertain. The V end was cut by 1 base, the J end by 7 bases, with 8 bases between. The CDR3 is 14 amino acids. Germline values: CDR1 SEHNR, CDR2 FQNEAQ (reference sequence). CDR3 sequence reads: CASSLGGENSPLHF. In nucleotides, the CDR3 is TGTGCCAGCAGCTTAGGTGGAGAAAATTCACCCCTCCACTTT.

This clone was detected a few times. The chain is built from TRBV28 and TRBJ1-6, with D tentatively TRBD1 (5 bases). The V and J ends lost 6 bases and 10 bases respectively, with 13 bases between them. From germline, CDR1 is MDHEN and CDR2 SYDVKM. CDR3 size: 13 residues. The CDR3 coding sequence is TGTGCCAGCAGGGTCAGGGTACGGTCACCCCTCCACTTT. This sequence encodes CASRVRVRSPLHF. Using reference TRBV28 and TRBJ1-6 for the parts outside the CDR3, the full variable domain is DVKVTQSSRYLVKRTGEKVFLECVQDMDHENMFWYRQDPGLGLRLIYFSYDVKMKEKGDIPEGYSVSREKKERFSLILESASTNQTSMYLCASRVRVRSPLHFGNGTRLTVT.

This clone has just one count. This chain connects TRBV7-3 to TRBJ2-1; 8 nucleotides agree with TRBD2. The J segment lost 4 bases and the V segment lost 1 base, leaving 3 bases of the junction unmatched. Per germline, CDR1 SGHTA and CDR2 FQGTGA. The CDR3 spans 15 residues. CDR3 protein: CASSLSSGVYNEQFF. CDR3 DNA sequence: TGTGCCAGCAGCTTAAGTAGCGGGGTTTACAATGAGCAGTTCTTC.

V and J are TRBV5-1 and TRBJ2-7, with 7 bases that match TRBD1. The CDR3 is 15 residues long. Germline CDR1 SGHRS, CDR2 YFSETQ. V shed 3 bases, J shed 5 bases, and the junction held 11 bases outside the gene matches. CDR3 coding DNA: TGCGCCAGCAGCTCGCAAACGACAGGGTTCCACGAGCAGTACTTC. This gives the protein CASSSQTTGFHEQYF.

CDR3 amino acids: CASSARGGYYEQYF. In DNA, the CDR3 is TGTGCCAGCAGCGCGCGGGGGGGTTACTACGAGCAGTACTTC. The V gene is TRBV7-2, the J gene TRBJ2-7, with 9 bases lining up with TRBD2. Looked up from germline, CDR1 is SGHTA and CDR2 is FQGNSA. After removal of 5 bases from V and 3 bases from J, the junction contained 5 bases not matched to a gene. There are 14 residues in the CDR3.

V is TRBV14 and J is TRBJ2-3, with 8 bases aligning to TRBD2. CDR1 is SGHDN and CDR2 is FVKESK in the germline V gene. The CDR3 contains 17 residues. V trimming: 1 base; J trimming: 3 bases; junction bases outside the gene matches: 9. The CDR3 here is CASSQGLGTRGTDTQYF. CDR3 DNA sequence: TGTGCCAGCAGCCAAGGACTGGGGACTAGAGGAACAGATACGCAGTATTTT.

This chain uses TRBV11-2 with TRBJ2-1, with TRBD2 matching 12 bases. J was trimmed by 6 bases and V by 2 bases; bases with no gene match: 14. In germline, CDR1 is SGHAT, CDR2 FQNNGV. The CDR3 contains 19 residues. The CDR3 loop reads CASSLTGNPTSGGFNEQFF. The CDR3 DNA sequence: TGTGCCAGCAGCTTAACGGGGAACCCGACTAGCGGGGGATTCAATGAGCAGTTCTTC.

This clone was counted between two and nine times. The chain joins TRBV4-2 to TRBJ1-1, with 8 positions matching TRBD1. CDR1 is LGHNA, CDR2 YNFKEQ, per germline. J gave up 2 bases and V 1 base, and 6 bases lay outside the gene matches. The CDR3 contains 16 residues. The chain's CDR3 is CASSQAGTGNNTEAFF. The CDR3 DNA sequence: TGTGCCAGCAGCCAAGCGGGGACAGGTAATAACACTGAAGCTTTCTTT.

The rearrangement uses TRBV4-1 and TRBJ2-1; D possibly corresponds to TRBD1 (6 bases). The germline V and J ends were trimmed by 5 bases and 0 bases, with 14 bases remaining between them. The CDR3 is 16 residues long. Germline V CDR1 and CDR2: MGHRA, YSYEKL. CDR3 sequence (DNA): TGCGCCAGCAGCGCCCGGGACACAAGCTCCTACAATGAGCAGTTCTTC. Amino acid sequence: CASSARDTSSYNEQFF.

This clone occurred a few times. The chain employs TRBV3-1 (or the pseudogene TRBV3-2) and TRBJ2-2; D not certain. Germline V lookup: CDR1 LGHDT, CDR2 YNNKEL (reference sequence). V was trimmed by 1 base and J by 4 bases, leaving 10 bases between them. The CDR3 is 15 amino acids. CDR3 loop: CASSQGYISTGELFF. For the CDR3, the DNA is TGTGCCAGCAGCCAAGGATATATCAGCACCGGGGAGCTGTTTTTT.

V is TRBV7-2 and J is TRBJ1-5, with TRBD1 matching over 9 bases. Looked up from germline, CDR1 is SGHTA and CDR2 is FQGNSA. V lost 4 bases and J lost 6; bases outside the gene matches: 4. The CDR3 runs to 14 residues. CDR3 DNA sequence: TGTGCCAGCAGCTCCGGGACAGGGTTTCAGCCCCAGCATTTT. It yields the protein CASSSGTGFQPQHF.

A note on this clone: In the same sample, other DNA sequences code for this CDR3. This sequence joins TRBV2 and TRBJ1-1; weak D call: TRBD1 (5 bases). Germline CDR1 reads SNHLY; CDR2 reads FYNNEI. Between the trimmed V and J ends, which lost 7 bases and 8 bases, there was a span of 11 bases. The CDR3 loop spans 11 amino acids. This CDR3 is CASTGGREAFF. The CDR3 DNA sequence: TGTGCCAGCACGGGGGGGAGGGAAGCTTTCTTT.

The chain is built from TRBV28 and TRBJ1-2, with TRBD1 as a possible D gene (6 bases). Germline V gives CDR1 MDHEN, CDR2 SYDVKM. The germline V and J ends were trimmed by 10 bases and 8 bases, with 17 bases remaining between them. The CDR3 loop spans 12 amino acids. The CDR3 is CAIESRGYGYTF. The CDR3 DNA is TGTGCCATTGAAAGCAGGGGTTACGGCTACACCTTC.

This chain links TRBV15 with TRBJ1-4, with 7 positions matching TRBD1. The CDR3 contains 15 residues. The germline gives CDR1 LNHNV, CDR2 YYDKDF (reference sequence). V lost 0 bases to trimming and J lost 6 bases; unmatched junction nucleotides: 4. The CDR3 spells CATSRETGYDEKLFF. The CDR3 bases are TGTGCCACCAGCAGAGAGACAGGGTATGATGAAAAACTGTTTTTT.

The chain employs TRBV25-1 and TRBJ1-6; D not certain. This CDR3 has 11 residues. V shed 3 bases and J shed 9 bases, with 3 bases lying between them. CDR1 MGHDK and CDR2 SYGVNS come from the germline V gene. The DNA of the CDR3 is TGTGCCAGCAGTGACGGTTCACCCCTCCACTTT. Amino acids: CASSDGSPLHF.

The chain combines TRBV28 with TRBJ1-3; 10 bases align to TRBD1. The trim removed 6 bases at V and 2 bases at J, leaving 1 base unmatched. The CDR3 sequence is 14 residues long. Per the germline V gene, CDR1 is MDHEN and CDR2 is SYDVKM. The CDR3 sequence: CASRDRGTGNTIYF. Here the CDR3 DNA reads TGTGCCAGCAGGGACAGGGGGACTGGAAACACCATATATTTT.

The J gene is TRBJ1-3, the V gene TRBV6-5; 7 nucleotides align to TRBD1. The CDR3 has 15 amino acids. Trimming removed 6 bases from V and 3 bases from J; junction bases left unmatched: 8. Germline assignment: CDR1 MNHEY and CDR2 SVGAGI. As DNA, the CDR3 is TGTGCCAGCAGAACAGGGGAGGATATTGGAAACACCATATATTTT. As protein: CASRTGEDIGNTIYF.

This chain joins TRBV15 and TRBJ2-3, with TRBD2 as a possible D gene (6 bases). This CDR3 is 17 amino acids long. The germline V gene encodes CDR1 LNHNV and CDR2 YYDKDF (reference sequence). Trimming took off 0 bases at V and 10 bases at J, with 23 bases between the two ends. For the CDR3, the DNA is TGTGCCACCAGCAGAGAACGCCCAGGCTACCCGGGGGTCTCGCAGTATTTT. Translated: CATSRERPGYPGVSQYF. The full variable domain, with the rest looked up from reference TRBV15 and TRBJ2-3, is DAMVIQNPRYQVTQFGKPVTLSCSQTLNHNVMYWYQQKSSQAPKLLFHYYDKDFNNEADTPDNFQSRRPNTSFCFLDIRSPGLGDTAMYLCATSRERPGYPGVSQYFGPGTRLTVL.

Points on this clone: One end of the junction fails to match germline, which may point to a read error. The genes are TRBV6-1 and TRBJ1-4, with D possibly being TRBD1 (5 bases). Germline lookup yields CDR1 MNHNS and CDR2 SASEGT. The CDR3 runs to 15 residues. The CDR3 is CASREAGRVGEKLFF. As DNA, the CDR3 is TGTGCCAGCAGAGAAGCCGGCAGGGTAGGAGAAAAACTGTTTTTT.

The V and J genes are TRBV3-1 (or the pseudogene TRBV3-2) and TRBJ2-2; 9 positions match TRBD2. Germline V lookup: CDR1 LGHDT, CDR2 YNNKEL (reference sequence). The CDR3 covers 18 residues. Trimming at V came to 1 base and at J to 4 bases, leaving 10 bases not matched to a gene. CDR3 region: CASSQARAGGPGTGELFF. The CDR3, as DNA: TGTGCCAGCAGCCAAGCCCGAGCGGGGGGACCGGGCACCGGGGAGCTGTTTTTT.